These T cell receptor beta chains were read from a single sample in a study of T cells in Graves' hyperthyroidism and ophthalmopathy. TCRdb analysed the multiplex PCR reads with MiXCR anew, one entry per CDR3 protein. Of about 620,000 distinct CDR3 sequences in the sample, 15% to 20% are singletons; the top ten hold around 4%. The sample comprised blood. The receptors were sampled from a woman in her 30s with Graves' hyperthyroidism. Each CDR3 is given with its conserved first and last residue. The order of the fields is J gene, D gene, V gene, CDR3 protein. D genes are given only for firm matches.

TRBJ2-2,TRBD2,TRBV30,CAWSGTSARGELFF
TRBJ2-2,NA,TRBV7-2,CASSLSGSIPNTGELFF
TRBJ1-1,TRBD1,TRBV10-3,CAISDIPGGTNTEAFF
TRBJ2-5,NA,TRBV7-2,CASSLAGGTQETQYF
TRBJ2-1,NA,TRBV7-2,CASSPRSGAGYNEQFF
TRBJ1-2,NA,TRBV5-1,CASSGPGDFNGYTF
TRBJ2-7,TRBD1,TRBV6-2/TRBV6-3,CASSTDRAGREQYF
TRBJ2-7,TRBD2,TRBV3-1,CASSPPRGRTGYEQYF
TRBJ2-3,NA,TRBV27,CASSYWGDTQYF
TRBJ2-7,TRBD2,TRBV7-2,CASSSGGAGGSYEQYF
TRBJ2-7,NA,TRBV12-3/TRBV12-4,CASSLSTEPSYEQYF
TRBJ1-4,NA,TRBV5-1,CASSLDGGLGEKLFF
TRBJ2-1,TRBD2,TRBV3-1,CASSLRRGAGGNEQFF
TRBJ2-1,TRBD2,TRBV27,CASSPHRTSGRTYNEQFF
TRBJ1-3,NA,TRBV4-1,CASSLNLNTIYF
TRBJ2-5,NA,TRBV2,CASSIAEETQYF
TRBJ1-5,NA,TRBV28,CASSYGGGEEQPQHF
TRBJ2-5,NA,TRBV12-3/TRBV12-4,CASSFLVGETQYF
TRBJ1-2,NA,TRBV2,CASSDRLASGYTF
TRBJ1-1,TRBD1,TRBV12-3/TRBV12-4,CASSFPGQVTTEAFF
TRBJ2-5,NA,TRBV7-8,CASSPSIQETQYF
TRBJ2-1,NA,TRBV4-2,CASSQETSPLYNEQFF
TRBJ2-3,NA,TRBV29-1,CSVEASSSTDTQYF
TRBJ2-3,TRBD2,TRBV11-2,CASSLDSELAEGTDTQYF
TRBJ2-7,TRBD2,TRBV3-1,CASSQQGGRSQPYEQYF